This T cell receptor (beta chain) was captured in a study of cytomegalovirus exposure and HLA in healthy donors. Findings of the study overall: TRBV6-2, TRBV6-3 and some other V segments were excluded as indistinguishable.

PCR amplification relied on 60 Vbeta primers (plus 13 Jbeta primers). Using immunoSEQ multiplex PCR, the repertoire was profiled, and TCRdb retains in-frame clones only, with some absent. Altogether 55,000 to 70,000 clones are present, around 80% being singletons, with the ten largest covering roughly 5.6%. As regards this clone: Its matching antigen is unknown.

The germline V gene encodes CDR1 MNHNS and CDR2 SASEGT. V was clipped by 0 bases and J by 3 bases, with 14 bases between them. There are 16 residues in the CDR3. Sample: PBMCs. This TCR was sampled from a male donor in good health and CMV-seronegative. The genes are TRBV6-1 and TRBJ2-5; D might be TRBD2 (7 bases). The CDR3, as DNA: TGTGCCAGCAGTGAAGCGCTAGGGGGGGGAAAAGAGACCCAGTACTTC. As protein: CASSEALGGGKETQYF.